The 29 T cell receptor beta chains below all came from one sample that was sequenced in a study of quantifying T cell responses using KT2 cells. Overall study: RNA was reverse transcribed with TCR alpha and beta constant-region primers.

The cDNA 3' end received a ligated oligonucleotide with a UMI. The first PCR ran three to four cycles with an equimolar RC1.1 and RC1.2 beta primer mix. MiXCR, run by TCRdb on the UMI-ligation and nested PCR reads, gives a single entry per CDR3 protein. The top ten hold less than 50% of the sample, which has 40,000 or so distinct CDR3 sequences, about a sixth seen once. The sequencing sample was made of PBMCs spiked with cells of the T cell clone KT2. These TCRs come from a human donor.

The chain couples TRBV6-1 to TRBJ1-6, with no clear D. Germline lookup yields CDR1 MNHNS and CDR2 SASEGT. V dropped 6 bases and J dropped 5 bases, with 8 bases sitting between them. The CDR3 consists of 13 residues. The CDR3 reads CASRPVDNSPLHF. The DNA for the CDR3 is TGTGCCAGCAGACCCGTCGATAATTCACCCCTCCACTTT.

The chain employs TRBV12-3 or TRBV12-4 and TRBJ1-2, with TRBD1 identical over 12 bases. V trimming: 6 bases; J trimming: 8 bases; junction bases outside the gene matches: 13. This CDR3 contains 16 residues. The CDR3 DNA reads as TGTGCCAGCAGCCTTGGGACAGGGGGCCATAGGGGGGGCTACACCTTC. Its translation is CASSLGTGGHRGGYTF.

The chain uses TRBV28 and TRBJ1-1, with no clear D. This CDR3 has 11 residues. V was shortened by 5 bases and J by 5 bases, with 6 bases between the two germline ends. Germline V gene data show CDR1 as MDHEN and CDR2 as SYDVKM. The CDR3 nucleotides are TGTGCCAGCAGTGACCGGACTGAAGCTTTCTTT. It is translated as CASSDRTEAFF.

This clonotype was observed many times. This rearrangement joins TRBV11-2 to TRBJ2-3; D tentatively fits TRBD1 or TRBD2 (6 bases each). The ends were cut back, 5 bases at V and 4 bases at J, with 16 bases in the middle. This CDR3 has 15 residues. CDR1 and CDR2 from the germline V gene are SGHAT and FQNNGV. CDR3 sequence (DNA): TGTGCCAGCAGCCCTTATGGGGGGCGCGCAGATACGCAGTATTTT. It yields the protein CASSPYGGRADTQYF.

The V and J genes are TRBV5-1 and TRBJ2-2; D not resolved. Germline assignment: CDR1 SGHRS and CDR2 YFSETQ. This CDR3 is built from 15 residues. Trimming left V 0 bases short and J 3 bases short, with 9 bases between. The CDR3 spells CASSLGDLDTGELFF. The CDR3 coding sequence is TGCGCCAGCAGCTTGGGGGATTTAGACACCGGGGAGCTGTTTTTT.

In its sample, this clonotype was seen a few times. The rearrangement links TRBV5-4 to TRBJ2-2; 7 bases are a match to TRBD2. CDR1 and CDR2 (germline): SGHNT, YYREEE (reference sequence). There are 18 residues in the CDR3. V trimming: 4 bases; J trimming: 1 base; junction bases outside the gene matches: 13. CDR3 nucleotide sequence: TGTGCCAGCAGCCGCGATGAGGGAGGGAGCATGAACACCGGGGAGCTGTTTTTT. It encodes CASSRDEGGSMNTGELFF. Supplemented by reference TRBV5-4 and TRBJ2-2, the full variable domain reads ETGVTQSPTHLIKTRGQQVTLRCSSQSGHNTVSWYQQALGQGPQFIFQYYREEENGRGNFPPRFSGLQFPNYSSELNVNALELDDSALYLCASSRDEGGSMNTGELFFGEGSRLTVL.

This clonotype has more than one count but fewer than ten. The chain carries TRBV20-1 and TRBJ2-7; D is undetermined. The V end lost 3 bases, the J end lost 3 bases, and 15 bases lay between the germline ends. The length of the CDR3 is 14 residues. CDR1 and CDR2 (germline): DFQATT, SNEGSKA (reference sequence). The DNA of the CDR3 is TGCAGTGCTAGTACCTACAACAAGGGCTACGAGCAGTACTTC. It codes for CSASTYNKGYEQYF.

This clonotype was seen more than once but under ten times. The CDR3 spells CASSEVSFSTDTQYF. CDR3 nucleotides: TGTGCCAGCAGTGAAGTATCTTTTAGCACAGATACGCAGTATTTT. The rearrangement uses TRBV2 and TRBJ2-3, with D unclear. The CDR3 consists of 15 residues. The V end lost 1 base, the J end lost 0 bases, and 8 bases lay between the germline ends. CDR1 is SNHLY, CDR2 FYNNEI, per germline.

The V and J genes are TRBV20-1 and TRBJ1-5, with D hard to call. In germline, CDR1 is DFQATT, CDR2 SNEGSKA (reference sequence). The germline V and J ends were trimmed by 3 bases and 4 bases, with 19 bases remaining between them. This CDR3 is built from 16 residues. CDR3: CSARPLRAAVNQPQHF. DNA for the CDR3: TGCAGTGCTAGGCCCCTTCGGGCAGCAGTTAATCAGCCCCAGCATTTT.

This clonotype was recorded many times. The chain is built from TRBV7-6 and TRBJ2-7; 12 bases are shared with TRBD2. The J segment lost 2 bases and the V segment lost 5 bases, leaving 4 bases of the junction unmatched. Per the germline V gene, CDR1 is SGHVS and CDR2 is FNYEAQ. This CDR3 has 15 residues. As DNA, the CDR3 is TGTGCCAGCAGCCAAGCTAGCGGGAGGGCCTACGAGCAGTACTTC. Residues: CASSQASGRAYEQYF. Full variable domain (missing parts from reference TRBV7-6 and TRBJ2-7): GAGVSQSPRYKVTKRGQDVALRCDPISGHVSLYWYRQALGQGPEFLTYFNYEAQQDKSGLPNDRFSAERPEGSISTLTIQRTEQRDSAMYRCASSQASGRAYEQYFGPGTRLTVT.

This clonotype has more than one count but fewer than ten. The chain links TRBV7-7 to TRBJ2-1, with 10 bases that match TRBD1. The CDR3 is 14 amino acids. Trimming removed 5 bases from V and 9 bases from J; junction bases left unmatched: 7. Germline V lookup: CDR1 SSHAT, CDR2 FNYEAQ (reference sequence). The CDR3 region is CASSQTGGWGEQFF. Here the CDR3 DNA reads TGTGCCAGCAGCCAGACAGGGGGCTGGGGTGAGCAGTTCTTC. The variable domain in full, completed from reference TRBV7-7 and TRBJ2-1, reads GAGVSQSPRYKVTKRGQDVTLRCDPISSHATLYWYQQALGQGPEFLTYFNYEAQPDKSGLPSDRFSAERPEGSISTLTIQRTEQRDSAMYRCASSQTGGWGEQFFGPGTRLTVL.

This clonotype has a handful of counts. The chain recombines TRBV29-1 with TRBJ2-7; the D gene is possibly TRBD1 (6 bases). The CDR3 has 15 residues. V lost 0 bases, J lost 2 bases, and 14 bases lay in between. Germline V gene data show CDR1 as SQVTM and CDR2 as ANQGSEA. The DNA of the CDR3 is TGCAGCGTTGAAGAAAGTCAGTCAGGGGCCTACGAGCAGTACTTC. Translated: CSVEESQSGAYEQYF.

This clonotype was observed a handful of times. J is TRBJ2-1 and V is TRBV6-1, with TRBD2 identical over 8 bases. CDR1 is MNHNS, CDR2 SASEGT, per germline. The CDR3 loop spans 16 amino acids. J gave up 3 bases and V 1 base, and 5 bases lay outside the gene matches. The CDR3 sequence is CASSEGGSGIYNEQFF. The DNA of the CDR3 is TGTGCCAGCAGTGAAGGCGGTAGCGGGATCTACAATGAGCAGTTCTTC.

This clonotype was seen just once. This may be a read error: a much more frequent sequence differs by one nucleotide. The gene calls are TRBV3-1 and TRBJ2-1; no definite D call. The germline V gene has CDR1 LGHDT and CDR2 YNNKEL (reference sequence). There are 15 residues in the CDR3. The CDR3 here is CSSSQKVVAYNEQFF. The CDR3 DNA follows: TGTTCCAGCAGCCAAAAGGTCGTCGCCTACAATGAGCAGTTCTTC.

This clonotype was seen only a few times. The V and J genes are TRBV5-1 and TRBJ2-3, with 9 bases fitting TRBD2. With V trimmed by 2 bases and J by 2 bases, 6 bases remained unmatched. Per germline, CDR1 SGHRS and CDR2 YFSETQ. The CDR3 spans 16 residues. The CDR3 sequence is CASSLTLAGTTDTQYF. Here the CDR3 DNA reads TGCGCCAGCAGCTTAACCCTAGCGGGAACCACAGATACGCAGTATTTT.

The chain joins TRBV20-1 to TRBJ2-1; the D gene could be TRBD1 or TRBD2 (5 bases each). Trimming removed 6 bases from V and 1 base from J, with 22 bases in between. The CDR3 loop spans 17 amino acids. Germline CDR1 and CDR2: DFQATT and SNEGSKA (reference sequence). The CDR3 loop reads CSAIGASNSISYNEQFF. The CDR3 bases are TGCAGTGCAATCGGGGCTAGTAACAGTATTTCCTACAATGAGCAGTTCTTC.

The chain joins TRBV28 to TRBJ1-2; possible D gene TRBD1, 6 bases. Trimming left V 7 bases short and J 4 bases short, with 22 bases between. This CDR3 contains 16 residues. Germline CDR1 is MDHEN and CDR2 is SYDVKM. The CDR3 nucleotides are TGTGCCAGCACCTGGGGTGGGGGCGCGATAACCTATGGCTACACCTTC. It yields the protein CASTWGGGAITYGYTF.

At least ten counts were recorded for this clonotype. The V call is TRBV7-2, the J call TRBJ2-2; the D gene is possibly TRBD2 (6 bases). The V gene lost 2 bases and the J gene lost 4 bases, with 14 bases spanning the gap. This CDR3 has 16 residues. Germline V CDR1 and CDR2: SGHTA, FQGNSA. The CDR3, as DNA: TGTGCCAGCAGCTTACGTGGCGGGGCAGTCACCGGGGAGCTGTTTTTT. The encoded protein is CASSLRGGAVTGELFF.

A remark on this clonotype: Its ends do not fully match the called genes, so a read error is possible. V usage is TRBV9 and J usage is TRBJ2-6, with D perhaps TRBD1 or TRBD2 (5 bases each). Germline loops: CDR1 SGDLS, CDR2 YYNGEE. This CDR3 is 16 amino acids long. This chain's CDR3 is CASSGGPNSGANVLTF. In nucleotides, the CDR3 is TGTGCCAGCAGCGGGGGACCGAACTCTGGGGCTAACGTCCTGACTTTC.

This clonotype has a handful of counts. The V and J genes are TRBV5-5 and TRBJ1-5; D uncertain. The CDR3 totals 15 residues. The germline V and J ends were trimmed by 1 base and 2 bases, with 10 bases remaining between them. Germline V CDR1 and CDR2: SGHKS, YYEKEE (reference sequence). CDR3 DNA: TGTGCCAGCAGCTTGAGTAGTCAGGGCAATCAGCCCCAGCATTTT. Its protein product is CASSLSSQGNQPQHF. Using reference TRBV5-5 and TRBJ1-5 for the parts outside the CDR3, the full variable domain is DAGVTQSPTHLIKTRGQQVTLRCSPISGHKSVSWYQQVLGQGPQFIFQYYEKEERGRGNFPDRFSARQFPNYSSELNVNALLLGDSALYLCASSLSSQGNQPQHFGDGTRLSIL.

This clonotype has only a few counts. The V and J genes are TRBV5-1 and TRBJ2-3; unclear D gene. The CDR3 is 15 amino acids. V lost 0 bases and J 7 bases, leaving 15 bases between the germline ends. CDR1 and CDR2 from the germline V gene are SGHRS and YFSETQ. CDR3 region: CASSLDGPNSHTQYF. The DNA of the CDR3 is TGCGCCAGCAGCTTGGACGGGCCCAACAGCCATACGCAGTATTTT.

This clonotype has more than one count but fewer than ten. V gene TRBV6-1 combines with J gene TRBJ1-6; D not resolved. Trimming took 3 bases from V and 7 from J, leaving 13 bases between them. CDR3 length: 15 residues. CDR1 is MNHNS, CDR2 SASEGT, per germline. The chain's CDR3 is CASSDGLAGNSPLHF. The CDR3 DNA follows: TGTGCCAGCAGTGATGGGCTGGCCGGGAATTCACCCCTCCACTTT.

In its sample, this clonotype was seen many times. This chain connects TRBV12-3 or TRBV12-4 to TRBJ2-2, with TRBD2 matching 9 bases. This CDR3 comprises 18 residues. The ends lost 7 bases at V and 0 bases at J; junction bases unmatched: 12. In nucleotides, the CDR3 is TGTGCCAGCACCCCTCTTGGGCTAGCGGGGCCGAACACCGGGGAGCTGTTTTTT. It translates to CASTPLGLAGPNTGELFF.

There are a few counts of this clonotype. The chain joins TRBV5-5 to TRBJ2-5, with no clear D. CDR3 length: 14 amino acids. Looked up from germline, CDR1 is SGHKS and CDR2 is YYEKEE (reference sequence). Trimming removed 1 base from V and 4 bases from J, with 11 bases in between. This CDR3 is CASSLNLLRETQYF. CDR3 DNA sequence: TGTGCCAGCAGCTTGAATTTACTGAGAGAGACCCAGTACTTC.

The gene calls are TRBV11-2 and TRBJ2-5; D is undetermined. Germline V CDR1 and CDR2: SGHAT, FQNNGV. Trimming stripped 0 bases from V and 5 bases from J, with 7 bases between. The CDR3 runs 13 residues. CDR3 residues: CASSLERLETQYF. The CDR3 nucleotides read TGTGCCAGCAGCTTAGAACGGCTGGAGACCCAGTACTTC.

J is TRBJ1-6 and V is TRBV5-1; D gene unclear. Per the germline V gene, CDR1 is SGHRS and CDR2 is YFSETQ. Trimming removed 5 bases at V and 3 bases at J, with 12 bases between. The CDR3 runs to 15 residues. The DNA for the CDR3 is TGCGCCAGCAGAGGAGAAGGATTCTATAATTCACCCCTCCACTTT. Amino acid sequence: CASRGEGFYNSPLHF.

The J gene is TRBJ2-3, the V gene TRBV6-4; 10 bases align to TRBD2. The germline V gene has CDR1 MRHNA and CDR2 SNTAGT. V lost 3 bases and J lost 0; bases outside the gene matches: 0. The CDR3 sequence is 15 residues long. CDR3 in amino acids: CASSELAGSTDTQYF. DNA of the CDR3: TGTGCCAGCAGTGAACTAGCGGGGAGCACAGATACGCAGTATTTT.

This clonotype was counted between two and nine times. V usage is TRBV11-2 and J usage is TRBJ2-7; perhaps TRBD1 as D (5 bases). With 1 base removed from V and 9 bases from J, the gap between germline ends came to 19 bases. The CDR3 contains 15 residues. Germline loops: CDR1 SGHAT, CDR2 FQNNGV. CDR3 bases: TGTGCCAGCAGCTTAGGCCCCCAGAGGCCGCAGGGGCAGTACTTC. Translated, it gives CASSLGPQRPQGQYF.

This clonotype was picked up a small number of times. The chain is built from TRBV7-2 and TRBJ2-3; 8 bases fit TRBD2. The junction had 11 bases not matched to a gene; V was cut back by 5 bases and J by 4 bases. CDR1 and CDR2 (germline): SGHTA, FQGNSA. The CDR3 is made up of 16 amino acids. DNA for the CDR3: TGTGCCAGCAGCCAGGCAGCCAGCGGGGGTTCAGATACGCAGTATTTT. This sequence encodes CASSQAASGGSDTQYF. The complete variable domain, with remaining parts taken from reference TRBV7-2 and TRBJ2-3, reads GAGVSQSPSNKVTEKGKDVELRCDPISGHTALYWYRQSLGQGLEFLIYFQGNSAPDKSGLPSDRFSAERTGGSVSTLTIQRTQQEDSAVYLCASSQAASGGSDTQYFGPGTRLTVL.